This TCR beta chain stems from a study of response to subunit inactivated influenza vaccine. Findings and limits, study-wide: New T cells are recruited in small numbers by each seasonal influenza vaccination, according to the authors' suggestion.

With respect to this clonotype: As yet, its antigen is unknown.

TCRdb re-analysed the RT-PCR reads in MiXCR, keeping a single row per CDR3 protein. The sample contains approximately 700,000 distinct CDR3 sequences, more than 11% of which appear only once. The germline gives CDR1 MDHEN, CDR2 SYDVKM. The CDR3 consists of 15 residues. The germline V and J ends were trimmed by 1 base and 2 bases, with 12 bases remaining between them. The sample here was PBMCs from blood, taken 14 to 15 days before vaccination. The clonotype was recovered from a man aged 45 to 65 who received an inactivated influenza vaccine. J is TRBJ2-7 and V is TRBV28; a weak D match, TRBD1 (5 bases). The CDR3 DNA reads TGTGCCAGCAGTTTATTCCAGGGTGTTCCCTACGAGCAGTACTTC. It is translated as CASSLFQGVPYEQYF.